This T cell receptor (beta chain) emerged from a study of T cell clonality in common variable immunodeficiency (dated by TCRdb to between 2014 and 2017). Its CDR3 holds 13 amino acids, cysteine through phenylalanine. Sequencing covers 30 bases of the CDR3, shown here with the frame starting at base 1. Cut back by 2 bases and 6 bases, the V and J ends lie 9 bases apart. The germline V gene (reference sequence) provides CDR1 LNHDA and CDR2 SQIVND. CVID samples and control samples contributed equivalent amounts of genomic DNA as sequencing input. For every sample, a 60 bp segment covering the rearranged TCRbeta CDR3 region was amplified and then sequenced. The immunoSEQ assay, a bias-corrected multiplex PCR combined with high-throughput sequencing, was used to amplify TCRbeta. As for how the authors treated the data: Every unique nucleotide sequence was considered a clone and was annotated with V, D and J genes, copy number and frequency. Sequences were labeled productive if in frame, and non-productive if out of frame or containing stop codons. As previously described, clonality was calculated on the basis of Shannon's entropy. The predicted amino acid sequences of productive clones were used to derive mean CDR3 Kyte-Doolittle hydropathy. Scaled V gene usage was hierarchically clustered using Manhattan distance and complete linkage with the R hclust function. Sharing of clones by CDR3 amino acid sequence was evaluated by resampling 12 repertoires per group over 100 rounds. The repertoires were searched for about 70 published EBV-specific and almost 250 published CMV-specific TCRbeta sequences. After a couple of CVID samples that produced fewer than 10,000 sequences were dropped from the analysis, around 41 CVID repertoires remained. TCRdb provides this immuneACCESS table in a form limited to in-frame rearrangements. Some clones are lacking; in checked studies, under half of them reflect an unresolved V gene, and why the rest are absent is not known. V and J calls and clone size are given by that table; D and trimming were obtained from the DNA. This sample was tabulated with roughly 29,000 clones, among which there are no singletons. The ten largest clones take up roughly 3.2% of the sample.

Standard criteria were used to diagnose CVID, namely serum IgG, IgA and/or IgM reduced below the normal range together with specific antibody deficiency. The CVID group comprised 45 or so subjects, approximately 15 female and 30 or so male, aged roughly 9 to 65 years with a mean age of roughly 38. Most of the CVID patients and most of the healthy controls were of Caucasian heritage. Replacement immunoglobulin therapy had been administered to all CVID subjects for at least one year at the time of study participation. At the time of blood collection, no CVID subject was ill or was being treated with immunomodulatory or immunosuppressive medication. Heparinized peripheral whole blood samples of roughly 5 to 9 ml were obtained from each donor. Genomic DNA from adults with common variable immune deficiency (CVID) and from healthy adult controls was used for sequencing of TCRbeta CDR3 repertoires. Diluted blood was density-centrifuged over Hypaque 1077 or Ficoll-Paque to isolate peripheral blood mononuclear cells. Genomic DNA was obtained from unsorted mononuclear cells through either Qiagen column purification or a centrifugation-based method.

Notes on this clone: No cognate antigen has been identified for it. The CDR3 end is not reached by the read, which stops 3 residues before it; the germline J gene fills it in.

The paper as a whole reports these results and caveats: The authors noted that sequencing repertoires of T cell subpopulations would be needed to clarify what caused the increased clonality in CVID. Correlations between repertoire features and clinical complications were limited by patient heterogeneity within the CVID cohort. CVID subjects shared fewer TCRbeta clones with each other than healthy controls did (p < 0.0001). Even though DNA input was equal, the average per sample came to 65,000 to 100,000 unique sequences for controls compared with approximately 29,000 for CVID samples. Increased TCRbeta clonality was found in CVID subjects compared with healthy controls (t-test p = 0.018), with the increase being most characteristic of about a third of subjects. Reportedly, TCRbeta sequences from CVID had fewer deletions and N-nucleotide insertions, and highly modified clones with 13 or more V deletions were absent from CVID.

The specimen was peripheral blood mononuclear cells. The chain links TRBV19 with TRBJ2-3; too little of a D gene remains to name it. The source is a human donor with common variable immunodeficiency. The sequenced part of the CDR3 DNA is TGTGCCAGTAGTATACTAGTCGGGGATACG. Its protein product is CASSILVGDT. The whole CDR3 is CASSILVGDTQYF.